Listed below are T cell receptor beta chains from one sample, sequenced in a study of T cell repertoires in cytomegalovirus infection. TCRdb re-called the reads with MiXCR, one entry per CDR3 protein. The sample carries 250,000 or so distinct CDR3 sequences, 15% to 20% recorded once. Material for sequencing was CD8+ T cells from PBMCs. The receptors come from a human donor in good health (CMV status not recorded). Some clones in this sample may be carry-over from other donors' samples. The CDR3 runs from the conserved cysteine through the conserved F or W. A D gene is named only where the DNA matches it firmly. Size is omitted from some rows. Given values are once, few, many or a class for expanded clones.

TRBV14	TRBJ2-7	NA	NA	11	CASSQAYEQYF	TGTGCCAGCAGCCAAGCCTACGAGCAGTACTTC
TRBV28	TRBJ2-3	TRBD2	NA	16	CASSLGLVVSTDTQYF	TGTGCCAGCAGTCTCGGACTAGTAGTTAGCACAGATACGCAGTATTTT
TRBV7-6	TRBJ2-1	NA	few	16	CASSSGLESSYNEQFF	TGTGCCAGCAGCTCGGGTCTGGAGAGCTCCTACAATGAGCAGTTCTTC
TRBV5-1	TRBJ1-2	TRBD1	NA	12	CASTGTGYGYTF	TGCGCCAGCACTGGGACAGGCTATGGCTACACCTTC
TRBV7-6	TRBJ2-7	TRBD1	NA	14	CASSSGQGTNEQYF	TGTGCCAGCAGCTCCGGACAGGGGACTAACGAGCAGTACTTC
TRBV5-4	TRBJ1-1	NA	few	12	CASSWAGTEAFF	TGTGCCAGCAGCTGGGCTGGAACTGAAGCTTTCTTT
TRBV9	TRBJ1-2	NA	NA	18	CASSPTPGGPGSNYGYTF	TGTGCCAGCAGCCCAACCCCCGGGGGTCCCGGGTCTAACTATGGCTACACCTTC
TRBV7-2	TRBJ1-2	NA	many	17	CASSLASAGHFDYGYTF	TGTGCCAGCAGCTTAGCTTCTGCGGGACACTTTGACTATGGCTACACCTTC
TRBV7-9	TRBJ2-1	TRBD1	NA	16	CASSFLGQGVYNEQFF	TGTGCCAGCAGCTTCCTTGGACAGGGGGTATACAATGAGCAGTTCTTC
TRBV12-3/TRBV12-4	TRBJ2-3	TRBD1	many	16	CASSPIPGQGDDTQYF	TGTGCCAGCAGCCCAATACCGGGACAGGGTGACGATACGCAGTATTTT
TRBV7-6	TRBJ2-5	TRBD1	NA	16	CASSLGGVGQGETQYF	TGTGCCAGCAGCTTGGGGGGGGTCGGACAGGGGGAAACCCAGTACTTC
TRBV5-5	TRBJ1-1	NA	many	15	CASIELWQGKTEAFF	TGTGCCAGCATCGAACTTTGGCAGGGGAAGACTGAAGCTTTCTTT
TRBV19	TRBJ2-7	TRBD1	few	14	CASSTRDRGREQYF	TGTGCCAGTAGTACCCGGGACAGGGGGCGCGAGCAGTACTTC
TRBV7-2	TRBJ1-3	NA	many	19	CASSLEYFRRTSSGNTIYF	TGTGCCAGCAGCTTAGAGTATTTTCGTCGGACAAGCTCTGGAAACACCATATATTTT
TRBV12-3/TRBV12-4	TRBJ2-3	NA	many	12	CASSLYTDTQYF	TGTGCCAGCAGTCTTTACACAGATACGCAGTATTTT
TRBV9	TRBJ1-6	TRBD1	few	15	CASSTWDSLNSPLHF	TGTGCCAGCAGTACCTGGGACAGCCTAAATTCACCCCTCCACTTT
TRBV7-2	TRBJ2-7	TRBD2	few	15	CASSPTSGGPSEQYF	TGTGCCAGCAGCCCTACTAGCGGGGGGCCAAGCGAGCAGTACTTC
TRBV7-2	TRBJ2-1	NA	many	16	CASSLAWGAAYNEQFF	TGTGCCAGCAGCTTAGCATGGGGGGCCGCGTACAATGAGCAGTTCTTC
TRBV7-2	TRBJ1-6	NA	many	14	CASSLAGKYSPLHF	TGTGCCAGCAGCTTAGCGGGGAAGTATTCACCCCTCCACTTT
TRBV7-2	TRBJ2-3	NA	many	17	CASSLAPGQRGTDTQYF	TGTGCCAGCAGCTTAGCGCCCGGACAGAGGGGAACAGATACGCAGTATTTT
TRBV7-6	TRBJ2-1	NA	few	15	CASSLSGAGYNEQFF	TGTGCCAGCAGCTTATCGGGGGCTGGGTACAATGAGCAGTTCTTC
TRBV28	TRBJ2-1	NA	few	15	CASSQTGASYNEQFF	TGTGCCAGCTCCCAGACCGGGGCATCCTACAATGAGCAGTTCTTC
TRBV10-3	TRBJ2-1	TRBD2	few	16	CAISESWSGGLREQFF	TGTGCCATCAGTGAGTCTTGGAGCGGGGGGTTGCGTGAGCAGTTCTTC